The clone carrying this T cell receptor (beta chain) has at least ten counts. What it binds is unknown. The data are from a study of T cells in Graves' hyperthyroidism and ophthalmopathy. Findings and caveats of the study: Blood also showed most of the thyroid clonotypes that were expanded above 0.001.

Using RNA transcripts as the source, TCR beta CDR3 regions were amplified. First-round RT-PCR targeting the TCR CDR3 was performed with the HTBI primer set. TCRdb analysed the multiplex PCR reads with MiXCR anew, one entry per CDR3 protein. This sample has some 550,000 distinct CDR3 sequences, with about 20% found just once. Hyperthyroidism had been newly diagnosed in patients aged 18 to 65, and its duration was under 2 months. Patients with uncontrolled infections, other autoimmune diseases, pregnancy or lactation were excluded. About 10 ml of fresh peripheral blood supplied the PBMCs. Deletions cut 8 bases from V and 4 bases from J, with 11 bases between. The CDR3 loop spans 12 amino acids. Germline loops: CDR1 MNHNS, CDR2 SASEGT.

The J gene is TRBJ1-2, the V gene TRBV6-1; tentatively, D is TRBD1 (6 bases). The specimen was blood. The TCR sequence derives from a man aged 18 to 30 with Graves' hyperthyroidism. CDR3 sequence (DNA): TGTGCCAGCCGTGGGACATCCTATGGCTACACCTTC. Translating gives CASRGTSYGYTF.